A single TCR beta chain is shown here with its context. The data were obtained in a study of blood T cell repertoires in COVID-19. About the research overall: Acute-phase and convalescent COVID-19 samples originated in the United States, Italy and Spain. Nucleic acid was either cDNA or gDNA, and it came from T cells, B-cell-depleted T cells, or PBMCs.

Per the original methods: The assay estimated nucleated cells by amplifying reference gene primers. Assay used: immunoSEQ multiplex PCR; TCRdb lists only in-frame clones, some missing. The DNA was the basis for D and trimming; V, J and clone size are from that table. The table includes over 150,000 clones, over 60% detected once. The CDR3 is 16 residues long. Germline V gene data show CDR1 as SGHRS and CDR2 as YFSETQ. With 1 base removed from V and 1 base from J, the gap between germline ends came to 13 bases. The clonotype was recovered from a woman in her seventies with acute or convalescent COVID-19. The V gene is TRBV5-1, the J gene TRBJ2-3, with D possibly TRBD2 on 5 matching bases. Sequencing was done on a sample of peripheral blood. Here the CDR3 reads CASSLTGRSRTDTQYF. CDR3 DNA sequence: TGCGCCAGCAGCTTGACTGGGAGATCCCGCACAGATACGCAGTATTTT. The full variable domain, in which reference TRBV5-1 and TRBJ2-3 provide the parts outside the CDR3, is KAGVTQTPRYLIKTRGQQVTLSCSPISGHRSVSWYQQTPGQGLQFLFEYFSETQRNKGNFPGRFSGRQFSNSRSEMNVSTLELGDSALYLCASSLTGRSRTDTQYFGPGTRLTVL.